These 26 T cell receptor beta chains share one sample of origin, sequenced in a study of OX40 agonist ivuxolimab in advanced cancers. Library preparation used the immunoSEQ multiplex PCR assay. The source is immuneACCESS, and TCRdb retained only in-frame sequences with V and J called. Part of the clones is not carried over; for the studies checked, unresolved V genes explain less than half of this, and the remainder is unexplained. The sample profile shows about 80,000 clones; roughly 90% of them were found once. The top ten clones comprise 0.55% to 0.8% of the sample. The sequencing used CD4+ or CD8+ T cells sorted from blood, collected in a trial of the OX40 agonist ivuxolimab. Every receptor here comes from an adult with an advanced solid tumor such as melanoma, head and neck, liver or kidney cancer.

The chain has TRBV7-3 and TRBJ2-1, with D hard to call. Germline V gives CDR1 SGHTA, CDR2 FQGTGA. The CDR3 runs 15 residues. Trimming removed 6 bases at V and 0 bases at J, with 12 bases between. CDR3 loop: CASRKGPSSYNEQFF. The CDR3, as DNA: TGTGCCAGCAGAAAGGGTCCGAGCTCCTACAATGAGCAGTTCTTC.

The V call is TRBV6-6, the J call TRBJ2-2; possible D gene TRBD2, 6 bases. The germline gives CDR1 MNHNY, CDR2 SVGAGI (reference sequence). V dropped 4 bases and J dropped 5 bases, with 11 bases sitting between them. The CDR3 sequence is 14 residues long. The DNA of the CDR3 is TGTGCCAGCAGTTTCGGGACTGTTACCGGGGAGCTGTTTTTT. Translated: CASSFGTVTGELFF.

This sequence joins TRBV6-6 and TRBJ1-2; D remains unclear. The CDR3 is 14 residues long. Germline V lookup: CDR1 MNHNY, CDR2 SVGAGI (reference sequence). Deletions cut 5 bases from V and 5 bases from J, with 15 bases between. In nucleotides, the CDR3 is TGTGCCAGCAGTCCGGGAAGGCCTTGGTATGGCTACACCTTC. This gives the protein CASSPGRPWYGYTF.

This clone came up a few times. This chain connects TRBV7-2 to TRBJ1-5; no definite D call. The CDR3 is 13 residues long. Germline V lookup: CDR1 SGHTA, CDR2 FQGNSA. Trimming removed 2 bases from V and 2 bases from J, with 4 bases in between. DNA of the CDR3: TGTGCCAGCAGCTTATCCGGCAATCAGCCCCAGCATTTT. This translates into CASSLSGNQPQHF.

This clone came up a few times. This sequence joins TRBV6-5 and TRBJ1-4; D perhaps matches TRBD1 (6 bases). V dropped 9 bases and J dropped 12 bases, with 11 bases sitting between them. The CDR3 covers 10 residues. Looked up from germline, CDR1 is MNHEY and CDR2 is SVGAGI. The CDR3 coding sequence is TGTGCCAGTGGGAGGGGGGAACTGTTTTTT. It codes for CASGRGELFF.

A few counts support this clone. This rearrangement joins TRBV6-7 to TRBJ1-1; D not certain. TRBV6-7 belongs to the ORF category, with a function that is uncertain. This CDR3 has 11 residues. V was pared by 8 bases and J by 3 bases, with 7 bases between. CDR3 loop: CASAWDTEAFF. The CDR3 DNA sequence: TGTGCCAGCGCCTGGGACACTGAAGCTTTCTTT.

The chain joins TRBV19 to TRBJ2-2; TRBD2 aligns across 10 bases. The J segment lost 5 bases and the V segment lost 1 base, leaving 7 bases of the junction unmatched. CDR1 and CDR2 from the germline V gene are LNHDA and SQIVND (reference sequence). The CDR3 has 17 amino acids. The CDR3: CASSIVLAGARTGELFF. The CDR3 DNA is TGTGCCAGTAGTATAGTCCTAGCGGGAGCTAGGACCGGGGAGCTGTTTTTT.

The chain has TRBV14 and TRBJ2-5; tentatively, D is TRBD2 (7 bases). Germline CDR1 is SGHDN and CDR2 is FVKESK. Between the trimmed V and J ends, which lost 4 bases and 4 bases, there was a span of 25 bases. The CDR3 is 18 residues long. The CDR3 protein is CASSPQVLAAKGGETQYF. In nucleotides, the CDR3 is TGTGCCAGCAGCCCACAAGTCCTAGCGGCCAAAGGGGGAGAGACCCAGTACTTC.

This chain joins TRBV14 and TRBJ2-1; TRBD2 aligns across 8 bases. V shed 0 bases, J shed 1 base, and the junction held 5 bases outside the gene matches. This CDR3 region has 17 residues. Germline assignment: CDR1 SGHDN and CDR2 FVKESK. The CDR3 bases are TGTGCCAGCAGCCAAGAGGGAGTAGCGGGGTCCTACAATGAGCAGTTCTTC. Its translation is CASSQEGVAGSYNEQFF.

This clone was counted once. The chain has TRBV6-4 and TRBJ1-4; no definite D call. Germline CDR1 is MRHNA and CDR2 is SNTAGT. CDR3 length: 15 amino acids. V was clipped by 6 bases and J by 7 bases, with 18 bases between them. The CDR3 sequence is CASSPSPGDGEKLFF. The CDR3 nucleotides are TGTGCCAGCAGCCCTTCCCCGGGCGACGGTGAAAAACTGTTTTTT.

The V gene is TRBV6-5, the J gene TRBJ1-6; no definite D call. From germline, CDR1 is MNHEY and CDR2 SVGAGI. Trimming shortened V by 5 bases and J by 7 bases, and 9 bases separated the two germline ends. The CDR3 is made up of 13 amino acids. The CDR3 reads CASSTPQNSPLHF. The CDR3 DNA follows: TGTGCCAGCAGTACACCCCAAAATTCACCCCTCCACTTT.

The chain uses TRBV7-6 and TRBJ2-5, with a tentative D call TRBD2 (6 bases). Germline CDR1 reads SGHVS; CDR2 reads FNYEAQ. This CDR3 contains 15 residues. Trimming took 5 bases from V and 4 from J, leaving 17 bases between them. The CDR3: CASSQRFGGRETQYF. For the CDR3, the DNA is TGTGCCAGCAGCCAGCGCTTCGGGGGAAGAGAGACCCAGTACTTC.

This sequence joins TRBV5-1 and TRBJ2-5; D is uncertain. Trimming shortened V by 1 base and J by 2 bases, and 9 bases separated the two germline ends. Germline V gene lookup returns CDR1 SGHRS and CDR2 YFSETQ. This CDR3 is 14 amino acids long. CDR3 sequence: CASSLLSSQETQYF. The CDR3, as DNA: TGCGCCAGCAGCTTGCTAAGCTCTCAAGAGACCCAGTACTTC.

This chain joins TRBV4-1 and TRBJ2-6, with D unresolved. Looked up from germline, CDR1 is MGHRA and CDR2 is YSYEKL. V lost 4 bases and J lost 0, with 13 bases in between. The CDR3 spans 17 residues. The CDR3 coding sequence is TGCGCCAGCAGCCCCTCTGACACCCGCTCTGGGGCCAACGTCCTGACTTTC. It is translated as CASSPSDTRSGANVLTF.

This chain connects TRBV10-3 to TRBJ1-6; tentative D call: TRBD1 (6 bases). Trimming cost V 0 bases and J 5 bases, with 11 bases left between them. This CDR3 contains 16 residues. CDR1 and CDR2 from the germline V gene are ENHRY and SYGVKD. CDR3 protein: CAISESRGGDNSPLHF. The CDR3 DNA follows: TGTGCCATCAGTGAGTCGAGGGGGGGTGATAATTCACCCCTCCACTTT.

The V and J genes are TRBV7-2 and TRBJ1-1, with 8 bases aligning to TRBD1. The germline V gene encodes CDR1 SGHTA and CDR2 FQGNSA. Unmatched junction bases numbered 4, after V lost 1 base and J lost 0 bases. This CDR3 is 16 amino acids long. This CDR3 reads CASSLVRTGMNTEAFF. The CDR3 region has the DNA TGTGCCAGCAGCTTAGTCCGGACAGGGATGAACACTGAAGCTTTCTTT.

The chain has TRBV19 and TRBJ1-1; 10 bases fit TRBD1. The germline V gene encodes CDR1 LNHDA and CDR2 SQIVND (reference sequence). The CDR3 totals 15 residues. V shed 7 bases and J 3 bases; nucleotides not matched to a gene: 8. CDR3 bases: TGTGCCAGTACCGATTCAGGACAGGGGGACACTGAAGCTTTCTTT. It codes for CASTDSGQGDTEAFF.

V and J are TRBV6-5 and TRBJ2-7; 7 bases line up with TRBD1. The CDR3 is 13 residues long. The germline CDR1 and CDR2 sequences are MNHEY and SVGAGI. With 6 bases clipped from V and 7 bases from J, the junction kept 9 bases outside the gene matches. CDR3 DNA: TGTGCCAGCAGCCAAGGACAGGCTAGTGAGCAGTACTTC. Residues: CASSQGQASEQYF.

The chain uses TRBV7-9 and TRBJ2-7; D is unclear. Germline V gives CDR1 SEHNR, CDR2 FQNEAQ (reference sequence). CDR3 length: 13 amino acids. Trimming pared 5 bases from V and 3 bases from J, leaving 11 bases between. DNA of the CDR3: TGTGCCAGCAGCCCCACAGAAATCTACGAGCAGTACTTC. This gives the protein CASSPTEIYEQYF.

CDR3 bases: TGTGCCAGCAATCTATTAGCGGGAGGGCTCACAGATACGCAGTATTTT. Its protein product is CASNLLAGGLTDTQYF. V and J are TRBV7-2 and TRBJ2-3, with 11 bases lining up with TRBD2. CDR1 and CDR2 from the germline V gene are SGHTA and FQGNSA. This CDR3 spans 16 amino acids. The ends lost 7 bases at V and 2 bases at J; junction bases unmatched: 8.

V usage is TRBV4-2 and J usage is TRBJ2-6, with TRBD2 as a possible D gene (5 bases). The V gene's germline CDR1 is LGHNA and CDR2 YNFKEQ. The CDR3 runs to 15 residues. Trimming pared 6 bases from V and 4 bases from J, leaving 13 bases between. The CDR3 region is CASSPRRSGANVLTF. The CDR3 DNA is TGTGCCAGCAGTCCTCGGAGGTCCGGGGCCAACGTCCTGACTTTC.

CDR3 protein: CASSYTGTGLAKNIQYF. CDR3 nucleotide sequence: TGTGCCAGCAGTTACACCGGGACAGGCCTAGCCAAAAACATTCAGTACTTC. The rearrangement joins TRBV28 to TRBJ2-4; 8 positions agree with TRBD1. Germline V gene sequence: CDR1 MDHEN, CDR2 SYDVKM. V shed 4 bases and J 0 bases; nucleotides not matched to a gene: 8. The CDR3 totals 17 residues.

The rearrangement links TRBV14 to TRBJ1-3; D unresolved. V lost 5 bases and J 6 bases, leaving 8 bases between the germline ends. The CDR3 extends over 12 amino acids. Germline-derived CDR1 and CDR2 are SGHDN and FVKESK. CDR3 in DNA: TGTGCCAGCAGCGCCTCCGAAAACACCATATATTTT. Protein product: CASSASENTIYF.

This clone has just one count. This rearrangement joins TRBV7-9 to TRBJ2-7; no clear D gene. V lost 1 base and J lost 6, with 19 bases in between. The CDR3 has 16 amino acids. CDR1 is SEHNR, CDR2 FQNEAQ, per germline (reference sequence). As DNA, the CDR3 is TGTGCCAGCAGCTTAGATTATGCAGCTTCGATCGGCGAGCAGTACTTC. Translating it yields CASSLDYAASIGEQYF.

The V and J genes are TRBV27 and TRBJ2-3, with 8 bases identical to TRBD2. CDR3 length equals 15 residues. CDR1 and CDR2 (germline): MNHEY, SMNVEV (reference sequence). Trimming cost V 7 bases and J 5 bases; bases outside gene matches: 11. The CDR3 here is CASNTRREEVDTQYF. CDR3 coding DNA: TGTGCCAGCAATACTAGGCGGGAGGAGGTAGATACGCAGTATTTT.

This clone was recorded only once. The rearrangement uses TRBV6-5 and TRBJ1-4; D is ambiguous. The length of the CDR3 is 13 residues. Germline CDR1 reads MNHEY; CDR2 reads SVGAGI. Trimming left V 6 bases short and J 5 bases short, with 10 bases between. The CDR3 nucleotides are TGTGCCAGCAGCCGCCAGCTGAATGAAAAACTGTTTTTT. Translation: CASSRQLNEKLFF.